This T cell receptor (beta chain) was sequenced in a study of blood T cell repertoires in COVID-19. Study details: The United States, Italy and Spain provided the acute and convalescent COVID-19 samples. T cells, B-cell-depleted T cells, or PBMCs supplied cDNA or gDNA.

As handled by the study authors: Reference gene primer amplification in the assay estimated nucleated cell counts. Sequenced by immunoSEQ multiplex PCR; TCRdb stores in-frame clones only, minus some. The DNA gave D and trimming, while V, J and clone size come from that table. The table includes approximately 150,000 clones, 88% detected once. The CDR3 covers 12 residues. Sequencing was performed on peripheral blood. The receptor was isolated from a man between 65 and 80 years old with active COVID-19. The chain has TRBV21-1 and TRBJ2-3; the table's TRBD2 call for D was not verified on the DNA. TRBV21-1 is recorded as a pseudogene. The CDR3 sequence is CASSETSWKQYF. The CDR3 DNA follows: TGTGCCAGCAGCGAGACTAGTTGGAAGCAGTATTTT.